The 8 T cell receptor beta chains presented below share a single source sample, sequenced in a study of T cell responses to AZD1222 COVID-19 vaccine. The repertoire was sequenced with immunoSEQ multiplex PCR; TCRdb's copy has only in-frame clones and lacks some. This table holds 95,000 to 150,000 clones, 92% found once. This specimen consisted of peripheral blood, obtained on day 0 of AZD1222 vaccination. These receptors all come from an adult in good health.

In DNA form, the CDR3 reads TGTGCCAGCTCACCCAGGGACAGAGGTCCGGAGCCCCAGCATTTT. Translating gives CASSPRDRGPEPQHF. J is TRBJ1-5 and V is TRBV18; the match to TRBD1 covers 7 bases. The V gene end was trimmed by 3 bases and the J gene end by 8 bases; junction bases not matched to a gene: 10. Germline V CDR1 and CDR2: KGHSH, LQKENI. CDR3 length: 15 residues.

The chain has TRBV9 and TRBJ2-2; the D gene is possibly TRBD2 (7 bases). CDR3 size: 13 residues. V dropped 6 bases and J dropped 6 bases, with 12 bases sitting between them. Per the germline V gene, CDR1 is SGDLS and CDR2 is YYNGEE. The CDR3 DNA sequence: TGTGCCAGCACCGGGGGGCTCGCCGGGGAGCTGTTTTTT. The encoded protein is CASTGGLAGELFF. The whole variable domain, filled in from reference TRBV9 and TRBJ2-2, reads DSGVTQTPKHLITATGQRVTLRCSPRSGDLSVYWYQQSLDQGLQFLIQYYNGEERAKGNILERFSAQQFPDLHSELNLSSLELGDSALYFCASTGGLAGELFFGEGSRLTVL.

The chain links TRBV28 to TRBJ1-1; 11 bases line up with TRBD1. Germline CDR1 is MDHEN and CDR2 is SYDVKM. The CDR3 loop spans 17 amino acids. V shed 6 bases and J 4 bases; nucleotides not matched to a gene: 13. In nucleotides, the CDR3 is TGTGCCAGCAGACCACCGGGACAGGGGGTCAAGGGCACTGAAGCTTTCTTT. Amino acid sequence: CASRPPGQGVKGTEAFF.

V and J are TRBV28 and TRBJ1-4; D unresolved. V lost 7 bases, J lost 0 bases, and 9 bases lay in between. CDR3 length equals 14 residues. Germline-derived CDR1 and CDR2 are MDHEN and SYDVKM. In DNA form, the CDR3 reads TGTGCCAGCACTAGGACGGCAACTAATGAAAAACTGTTTTTT. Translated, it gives CASTRTATNEKLFF.

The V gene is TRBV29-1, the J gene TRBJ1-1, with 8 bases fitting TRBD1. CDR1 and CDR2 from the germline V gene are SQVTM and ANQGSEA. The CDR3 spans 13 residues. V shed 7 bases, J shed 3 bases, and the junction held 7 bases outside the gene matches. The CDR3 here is CSGRQGIDTEAFF. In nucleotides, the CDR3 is TGCAGCGGCCGACAGGGGATAGACACTGAAGCTTTCTTT.

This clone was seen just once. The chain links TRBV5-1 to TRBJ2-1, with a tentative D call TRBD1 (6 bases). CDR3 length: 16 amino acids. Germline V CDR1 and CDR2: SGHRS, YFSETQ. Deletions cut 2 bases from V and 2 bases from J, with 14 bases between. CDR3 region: CASSLDMTGTYNEQFF. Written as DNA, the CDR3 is TGCGCCAGCAGCTTAGATATGACAGGTACCTACAATGAGCAGTTCTTC.

CDR3 coding DNA: TGTGCCTGGAGTTCATTTGGAGTCTATGGCTACACCTTC. Translating it yields CAWSSFGVYGYTF. The gene calls are TRBV30 and TRBJ1-2; D is unclear. The germline V gene has CDR1 GTSNPN and CDR2 SVGIG (reference sequence). V lost 2 bases to trimming and J lost 4 bases, with 11 bases between them. The CDR3 length is 13 residues. Variable domain in full (rest from reference TRBV30 and TRBJ1-2): SQTIHQWPATLVQPVGSPLSLECTVEGTSNPNLYWYRQAAGRGLQLLFYSVGIGQISSEVPQNLSASRPQDRQFILSSKKLLLSDSGFYLCAWSSFGVYGYTFGSGTRLTVV.

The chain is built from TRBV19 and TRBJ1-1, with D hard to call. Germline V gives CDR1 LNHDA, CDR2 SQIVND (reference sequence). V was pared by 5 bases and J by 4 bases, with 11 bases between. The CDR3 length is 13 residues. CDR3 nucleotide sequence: TGTGCCAGTAGTCGGTTAGAGGCCACTGAAGCTTTCTTT. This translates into CASSRLEATEAFF.